This T cell receptor beta chain stems from a study of OX40 agonist ivuxolimab in advanced cancers. Study as a whole: The patients received agonistic anti-OX40 (CD134) antibody ivuxolimab. The dose-escalation cohort was about 86% male, with a mean age of around 60 years, ranging about 23 to 80.

Trimming stripped 0 bases from V and 2 bases from J, with 25 bases between. CDR1 is SGDLS and CDR2 is YYNGEE in the germline V gene. The CDR3 has 20 amino acids. Libraries were prepared by immunoSEQ multiplex PCR; TCRdb keeps only in-frame clonotypes and omits some of them. The sample consists of roughly 67,000 clones, around 87% of them appearing once. The sequence derives from an adult with an advanced solid tumor such as melanoma, head and neck, liver or kidney cancer. The V and J genes are TRBV9 and TRBJ2-3; D perhaps matches TRBD1 (6 bases). The sample here was CD4+ or CD8+ T cells sorted from blood, taken in a trial of the OX40 agonist ivuxolimab. The CDR3 DNA sequence: TGTGCCAGCAGCGTAGCTCTAGAACAGGGTGGGTTCACGTCCACAGATACGCAGTATTTT. Its translation: CASSVALEQGGFTSTDTQYF.